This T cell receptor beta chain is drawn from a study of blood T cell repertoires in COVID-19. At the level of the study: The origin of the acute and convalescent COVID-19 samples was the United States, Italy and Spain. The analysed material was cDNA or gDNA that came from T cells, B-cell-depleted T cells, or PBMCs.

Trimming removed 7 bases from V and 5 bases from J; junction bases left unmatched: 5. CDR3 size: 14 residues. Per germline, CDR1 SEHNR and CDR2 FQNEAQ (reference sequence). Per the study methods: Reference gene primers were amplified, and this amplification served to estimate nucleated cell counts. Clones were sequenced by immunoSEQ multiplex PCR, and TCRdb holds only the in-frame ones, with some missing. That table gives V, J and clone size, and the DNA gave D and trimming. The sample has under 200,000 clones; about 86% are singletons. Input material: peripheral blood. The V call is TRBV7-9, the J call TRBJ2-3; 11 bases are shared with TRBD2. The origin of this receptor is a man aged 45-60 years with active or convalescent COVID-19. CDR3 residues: CASISSGRLDTQYF. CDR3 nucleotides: TGTGCCAGCATCTCTAGCGGGAGGTTAGATACGCAGTATTTT.